Listed below are T cell receptor beta chains from one sample, sequenced in a study of Tregs in tolerant kidney transplant recipients. TCRdb's copy holds only in-frame clones and misses some; the assay was immunoSEQ multiplex PCR. In the table there are about 240,000 clones, 80% to 85% of which are singletons. The specimen was CD4+ T cells from blood. The receptors here all came from a human donor in good health. Each CDR3 is given without its conserved first and last residue. The D gene is left open where the match is weak.

ASNVQAGTEAF TRBJ1-1 11 . TRBV19
ASSFERQINTEAF TRBJ1-1 13 . TRBV5-1
SVGQGARTDTQY TRBJ2-3 12 . TRBV29-1
ASSQDPRVYEQY TRBJ2-7 12 . TRBV4-1
AISYGGGEQY TRBJ2-7 10 TRBD2 TRBV10-3
ASSRRESGGYT TRBJ1-2 11 . TRBV5-6
ASSGGFRSYEQY TRBJ2-7 12 . TRBV4-1
ASSFGPARIYEQF TRBJ2-1 13 . TRBV7-6
ASSPGDTDTQY TRBJ2-3 11 . TRBV18
ASSWGEKSYEQY TRBJ2-7 12 . TRBV19
AISRQGADTEAF TRBJ1-1 12 TRBD1 TRBV10-3
ASSLGQGATEAF TRBJ1-1 12 TRBD1 TRBV11-2
ATSRRLAGVDEQY . 13 TRBD2 TRBV15
ASRGWANYGYT TRBJ1-2 11 . TRBV5-4
ASSQDLLQSNQPQH TRBJ1-5 14 . TRBV4-1
ASSLVRQGVVGANVLT TRBJ2-6 16 TRBD1 TRBV13
ASSVLTGNTGELF TRBJ2-2 13 . TRBV7-3
ASTSGIWGNEQY TRBJ2-7 12 . TRBV6-1
ASSEGQVQETQY TRBJ2-5 12 TRBD1 TRBV10-1
ASSLAGPSSYNSPLH TRBJ1-6 15 . TRBV5-4
ATSIQVQGGYT TRBJ1-2 11 . TRBV15
ASSARVAGGELF TRBJ2-2 12 . TRBV9
ASSEGLSAETQY TRBJ2-5 12 . TRBV5-1
ASSLETFNEKLF TRBJ1-4 12 . TRBV5-1
ASSLVATSTDTQY TRBJ2-3 13 . TRBV11-2
ASSYSPTDTQY TRBJ2-3 11 . TRBV6-5
ASSHIGTGNSGNTIY TRBJ1-3 15 TRBD1 TRBV9
ASRTGGRGSTEAF TRBJ1-1 13 . TRBV6-5
ASTYGTSRGNEQF TRBJ2-1 13 TRBD2 TRBV10-2
ASSGQGLTIY TRBJ1-3 10 TRBD1 TRBV2
ASSPQEGNEQF TRBJ2-1 11 . TRBV18
ASSPWTVYEQY TRBJ2-7 11 . TRBV18
ASTPDSSYNEQF TRBJ2-1 12 . TRBV4-2
ASSLLARETQY TRBJ2-5 11 TRBD2 TRBV7-7
ASSHASVGENTGELF TRBJ2-2 15 . TRBV4-2
SEYRGETQY TRBJ2-5 9 TRBD1 TRBV29-1
ASSPIGFGETQY TRBJ2-5 12 . TRBV5-5
ASSLAGGGFGNEQF TRBJ2-1 14 . TRBV5-4
AWRGSIDGQPQH TRBJ1-5 12 . TRBV30
ASSLLDFSDTQY TRBJ2-3 12 . TRBV11-2
AWSKNSGNTIY TRBJ1-3 11 . TRBV30
ASSLGGLGPDTQY TRBJ2-3 13 TRBD2 TRBV7-7
ASSRMPYEAF TRBJ1-1 10 . TRBV7-9
ASSKAGGTRSYNEQF TRBJ2-1 15 . TRBV21-1
ASSLEMGAETYSNQPQH TRBJ1-5 17 . TRBV5-6